This T cell receptor beta chain was profiled in a study of Graves' ophthalmopathy and Graves' hyperthyroidism. As for this clonotype: No antigen is known for it.

The PBMCs originated from roughly 11 ml of fresh peripheral blood. Study results and caveats: Separation of ophthalmopathy from stable hyperthyroidism was achieved by a 13-signature model, at approximately 87% sensitivity and around 81% specificity.

Investigators amplified TCR beta CDR3 regions from RNA transcripts. HTBI primers were employed in first-round RT-PCR, then a second-round multiplex PCR followed. TCRdb independently ran MiXCR on the multiplex PCR reads; one entry per CDR3 protein. The sample yields about 700,000 distinct CDR3 sequences, under 50% seen once. The CDR3 runs 14 residues. The V gene lost 4 bases and the J gene lost 7 bases, with 16 bases spanning the gap. CDR1 is SNHLY and CDR2 is FYNNEI in the germline V gene. The TCR sequence derives from an adult man with Graves' ophthalmopathy. J is TRBJ1-1 and V is TRBV2; possibly TRBD1 for D (6 bases). Specimen: peripheral blood. The CDR3 bases are TGTGCCAGCAGTGCAACAGGGACAACTAATGAAGCTTTCTTT. The encoded protein is CASSATGTTNEAFF.